The next 27 T cell receptor beta chains were all read from a single sample in a study of T-cell reconstitution after alpha-beta-depleted transplantation in children. Construction of the TCRbeta library involved unique molecular identifiers. TCRdb fed the PCR reads into MiXCR, producing one record per CDR3 protein. The data hold roughly 400,000 distinct CDR3 sequences, with roughly 44% observed a single time. This specimen consisted of PBMCs, obtained before TCRalphabeta/CD19-depleted stem cell transplant. Every receptor here comes from a girl aged 2-15 years with aplastic anemia, due to receive a stem cell transplant.

This clonotype was observed at least ten times. The chain's CDR3 is CSARGGRLAVYEQYF. In nucleotides, the CDR3 is TGCAGTGCTAGAGGGGGCCGACTAGCCGTCTACGAGCAGTACTTC. V gene TRBV20-1 combines with J gene TRBJ2-7, with 7 bases matching TRBD2. Germline CDR1 is DFQATT and CDR2 is SNEGSKA (reference sequence). J gave up 3 bases and V 1 base, and 9 bases lay outside the gene matches. The CDR3 length is 15 residues.

This clonotype occurred once. The rearrangement joins TRBV20-1 to TRBJ2-7; a possible D gene is TRBD2 (5 bases). CDR3 length equals 12 residues. CDR1 DFQATT and CDR2 SNEGSKA come from the germline V gene (reference sequence). V lost 2 bases and J lost 3, with 8 bases in between. The CDR3 nucleotides are TGCAGTGCTAGATCTAGCATCTACGAGCAGTACTTC. Amino acid sequence: CSARSSIYEQYF.

This chain uses TRBV5-1 with TRBJ2-2; no clear D gene. The CDR3 runs to 13 residues. Germline V gene data show CDR1 as SGHRS and CDR2 as YFSETQ. Trimming removed 4 bases from V and 6 bases from J, with 10 bases in between. The CDR3 nucleotides read TGCGCCAGCAGCATTTCTGAGGCCGGGGAGCTGTTTTTT. It specifies CASSISEAGELFF.

This clonotype has at least ten counts. This rearrangement joins TRBV5-1 to TRBJ2-1; 7 bases line up with TRBD2. Germline trimming cut 7 bases from V and 4 bases from J; bases unmatched to any gene: 8. CDR1 and CDR2 (germline): SGHRS, YFSETQ. This CDR3 is 14 amino acids long. CDR3 residues: CASGGGSPYNEQFF. DNA for the CDR3: TGCGCCAGCGGTGGCGGGAGCCCATACAATGAGCAGTTCTTC.

The rearrangement joins TRBV25-1 to TRBJ2-5; tentative D call: TRBD1 (5 bases). This CDR3 is built from 15 residues. Germline values: CDR1 MGHDK, CDR2 SYGVNS. V lost 8 bases to trimming and J lost 4 bases, with 20 bases between them. The DNA of the CDR3 is TGTGCCAGCCTAAACTCCCCAGGGTATCCAGAGACCCAGTACTTC. Translating it yields CASLNSPGYPETQYF.

This chain connects TRBV20-1 to TRBJ2-7; D call uncertain. Germline CDR1 is DFQATT and CDR2 is SNEGSKA (reference sequence). V lost 5 bases, J lost 0 bases, and 11 bases lay in between. This CDR3 has 13 residues. The CDR3 loop reads CSALGVSSYEQYF. The CDR3 DNA reads as TGCAGTGCTCTGGGTGTGAGCTCCTACGAGCAGTACTTC.

At least ten counts were recorded for this clonotype. V and J are TRBV28 and TRBJ1-3; 9 bases are shared with TRBD1. CDR3 size: 17 residues. Germline loops: CDR1 MDHEN, CDR2 SYDVKM. V lost 1 base to trimming and J lost 3 bases; unmatched junction nucleotides: 7. In DNA, the CDR3 is TGTGCCAGCAGTTTATTACCCCGGGACAGGGATGGAAACACCATATATTTT. This gives the protein CASSLLPRDRDGNTIYF.

This clonotype has just one count. The chain uses TRBV29-1 and TRBJ1-3, with D possibly TRBD1 on 5 matching bases. This CDR3 is 13 amino acids long. The V gene lost 6 bases and the J gene lost 0 bases, with 9 bases spanning the gap. Germline-derived CDR1 and CDR2 are SQVTM and ANQGSEA. Here the CDR3 DNA reads TGCAGCGTCGAGGGGACCTCTGGAAACACCATATATTTT. Translation: CSVEGTSGNTIYF.

The rearrangement links TRBV5-1 to TRBJ2-3; the match to TRBD1 covers 8 bases. Germline assignment: CDR1 SGHRS and CDR2 YFSETQ. Trimming took 3 bases from V and 6 from J; bases not matched to a gene: 3. This CDR3 comprises 13 residues. The CDR3 region has the DNA TGCGCCAGCAGCTGGACAGGGACGGATACGCAGTATTTT. This gives the protein CASSWTGTDTQYF.

V is TRBV20-1 and J is TRBJ2-1; D is ambiguous. The germline V and J ends were trimmed by 6 bases and 0 bases, with 12 bases remaining between them. This CDR3 region has 14 residues. Germline loops: CDR1 DFQATT, CDR2 SNEGSKA (reference sequence). CDR3 DNA sequence: TGCAGTGCAAGACTCGAAAGCTCCTACAATGAGCAGTTCTTC. Its translation: CSARLESSYNEQFF.

This clonotype was recorded a few times. In nucleotides, the CDR3 is TGTGCCAGCAGCGTCCCCCAAGCGCGGGGCCCCCTTCTACAGAACACTGAAGCTTTCTTT. Its protein product is CASSVPQARGPLLQNTEAFF. The chain carries TRBV9 and TRBJ1-1; the D gene is possibly TRBD1 (5 bases). The germline V gene has CDR1 SGDLS and CDR2 YYNGEE. Trimming stripped 2 bases from V and 1 base from J, with 27 bases between. This CDR3 is 20 amino acids long. Full variable domain (rest looked up from reference TRBV9 and TRBJ1-1): DSGVTQTPKHLITATGQRVTLRCSPRSGDLSVYWYQQSLDQGLQFLIQYYNGEERAKGNILERFSAQQFPDLHSELNLSSLELGDSALYFCASSVPQARGPLLQNTEAFFGQGTRLTVV.

Ten or more counts support this clonotype. This chain uses TRBV4-1 with TRBJ2-1; 12 bases line up with TRBD2. With 11 bases clipped from V and 8 bases from J, the junction kept 16 bases outside the gene matches. The CDR3 extends over 16 amino acids. CDR1 and CDR2 from the germline V gene are MGHRA and YSYEKL. The CDR3 region is CASSPRLAGGLDEQFF. The CDR3 DNA is TGCGCCTCCTCCCCGAGGCTAGCGGGAGGGCTGGATGAGCAGTTCTTC.

The chain recombines TRBV18 with TRBJ2-1, with TRBD2 matching 7 bases. The CDR3 is 17 amino acids. The germline gives CDR1 KGHSH, CDR2 LQKENI. V was clipped by 4 bases and J by 8 bases; unmatched bases: 17. The CDR3 spells CASSRPVSSGEGDEQFF. Written as DNA, the CDR3 is TGTGCCAGCTCACGACCCGTGTCTAGTGGGGAGGGAGATGAGCAGTTCTTC.

This clonotype has only a few counts. V and J are TRBV4-2 and TRBJ2-7; the D gene is possibly TRBD2 (5 bases). The CDR3 extends over 15 amino acids. Between the trimmed V and J ends, which lost 1 base and 0 bases, there was a span of 10 bases. Germline loops: CDR1 LGHNA, CDR2 YNFKEQ. The CDR3: CASSQGVGDSYEQYF. CDR3 bases: TGTGCCAGCAGCCAAGGAGTCGGGGACTCCTACGAGCAGTACTTC.

Regarding this clonotype: A read error may be the cause here, since a much bigger clone is one base away. The genes are TRBV20-1 and TRBJ1-5; possibly TRBD1 for D (6 bases). The CDR3 has 13 amino acids. The germline gives CDR1 DFQATT, CDR2 SNEGSKA (reference sequence). The germline V and J ends were trimmed by 0 bases and 5 bases, with 8 bases remaining between them. The CDR3 here is CSARDEGDQPQHF. CDR3 bases: TGCAGTGCTAGAGATGAGGGGGATCAGCCCCAGCATTTT.

The chain recombines TRBV5-5 with TRBJ2-7, with 14 bases identical to TRBD2. Germline values: CDR1 SGHKS, CDR2 YYEKEE (reference sequence). The CDR3 has 17 residues. The trim removed 4 bases at V and 3 bases at J, leaving 9 bases unmatched. The chain's CDR3 is CASSPGLAGVGNYEQYF. The CDR3 DNA reads as TGTGCCAGCAGCCCGGGACTAGCGGGAGTTGGTAACTACGAGCAGTACTTC. Combining the CDR3 with reference TRBV5-5 and TRBJ2-7 gives the whole variable domain DAGVTQSPTHLIKTRGQQVTLRCSPISGHKSVSWYQQVLGQGPQFIFQYYEKEERGRGNFPDRFSARQFPNYSSELNVNALLLGDSALYLCASSPGLAGVGNYEQYFGPGTRLTVT.

V gene TRBV6-5 combines with J gene TRBJ2-2; D perhaps matches TRBD1 (6 bases). Trimming took off 0 bases at V and 4 bases at J, with 12 bases between the two ends. Looked up from germline, CDR1 is MNHEY and CDR2 is SVGAGI. The CDR3 runs to 16 residues. The CDR3, as DNA: TGTGCCAGCAGTTACTCGATTGGACAGAGCACCGGGGAGCTGTTTTTT. As protein: CASSYSIGQSTGELFF.

This chain connects TRBV6-1 to TRBJ2-7; TRBD2 matches 10 bases. V shed 6 bases, J shed 1 base, and the junction held 9 bases outside the gene matches. CDR1 MNHNS and CDR2 SASEGT come from the germline V gene. The CDR3 sequence is 16 residues long. In DNA, the CDR3 is TGTGCCAGCAGCCCTCTGCTAGCGGGGGCTTCCTACGAGCAGTACTTC. It is translated as CASSPLLAGASYEQYF.

For this clonotype: One end of the junction varies from germline; a read error may be responsible. The chain links TRBV5-1 to TRBJ2-7; D ambiguous. CDR1 is SGHRS and CDR2 is YFSETQ in the germline V gene. The CDR3 sequence is 8 residues long. The CDR3 DNA is TGCGCCAGCAGCTTAATGGACTTC. Its protein is CASSLMDF.

This clonotype was seen a handful of times. V and J are TRBV29-1 and TRBJ2-3; the match to TRBD2 covers 8 bases. After removal of 6 bases from V and 1 base from J, the junction contained 9 bases not matched to a gene. This CDR3 spans 15 amino acids. Germline CDR1 is SQVTM and CDR2 is ANQGSEA. The CDR3 DNA sequence: TGCAGCGTCTTAGCGGGGCGGTTCGGCACAGATACGCAGTATTTT. It yields the protein CSVLAGRFGTDTQYF.

V usage is TRBV11-3 and J usage is TRBJ2-1; no clear D gene. CDR3 size: 14 residues. Between the trimmed V and J ends, which lost 7 bases and 4 bases, there was a span of 14 bases. Germline V gene lookup returns CDR1 SGHNT and CDR2 YENEEA. CDR3 residues: CASTLGCSYNEQFF. The CDR3 nucleotides are TGTGCCAGCACCCTAGGGTGCAGTTACAATGAGCAGTTCTTC.

The CDR3 loop is CASSLQGFFSYNEQFF. In DNA, the CDR3 is TGTGCCAGCAGTTTACAGGGTTTCTTCTCCTACAATGAGCAGTTCTTC. V gene TRBV28 combines with J gene TRBJ2-1; tentatively, D is TRBD1 (5 bases). Germline loops: CDR1 MDHEN, CDR2 SYDVKM. The V end was cut by 2 bases, the J end by 0 bases, with 11 bases between. CDR3 length: 16 amino acids.

This chain connects TRBV20-1 to TRBJ2-7; 7 nucleotides line up with TRBD2. V dropped 3 bases and J dropped 2; count of bases not matched to a gene: 16. Germline V gene lookup returns CDR1 DFQATT and CDR2 SNEGSKA (reference sequence). The CDR3 length is 17 residues. DNA of the CDR3: TGCAGTGCTAGTTCCCCGGGGGGAGCGGGCGGCACCTACGAGCAGTACTTC. Its translation: CSASSPGGAGGTYEQYF.

This clonotype was seen only a few times. The chain has TRBV7-2 and TRBJ2-7, with a weak D call TRBD2 (5 bases). This CDR3 is 14 amino acids long. V lost 5 bases and J lost 2, with 13 bases in between. The germline CDR1 and CDR2 sequences are SGHTA and FQGNSA. The CDR3 protein is CASSIPGSPYEQYF. The CDR3 DNA follows: TGTGCCAGCAGCATCCCGGGATCTCCCTACGAGCAGTACTTC.

The chain links TRBV6-1 to TRBJ2-1, with D uncertain. The CDR3 has 13 residues. Germline V gene lookup returns CDR1 MNHNS and CDR2 SASEGT. Trimming cost V 5 bases and J 3 bases, with 8 bases left between them. This CDR3 is CASSLYRYNEQFF. CDR3 sequence (DNA): TGTGCCAGCAGTCTGTATCGCTACAATGAGCAGTTCTTC.

This clonotype has just a few counts. The chain uses TRBV5-4 and TRBJ1-1; unclear D gene. Germline values: CDR1 SGHNT, CDR2 YYREEE (reference sequence). The V end was cut by 0 bases, the J end by 4 bases, with 19 bases between. The CDR3 has 17 amino acids. CDR3 bases: TGTGCCAGCAGCTTGGTTGGTGTGAGGTCGGATGGCACTGAAGCTTTCTTT. As protein: CASSLVGVRSDGTEAFF.

This chain joins TRBV29-1 and TRBJ2-6; no clear D. CDR1 is SQVTM and CDR2 is ANQGSEA in the germline V gene. Deletions cut 4 bases from V and 2 bases from J, with 9 bases between. This CDR3 has 14 residues. The CDR3 loop is CSVVGSPGANVLTF. The CDR3 DNA sequence: TGCAGCGTTGTGGGCAGTCCTGGGGCCAACGTCCTGACTTTC.